The rows below give T cell receptor beta chains drawn from one sample of a study of blood T cells in healthy people across ages. TCRdb called the 5' RACE reads again in MiXCR, with one record for every CDR3 protein. The sample lists roughly 900,000 distinct CDR3 sequences; roughly 43% were seen once. Sequences were obtained from blood. The receptors were gathered from a man aged 30 to 39 in good health. CDR3s leave out the opening cysteine and the closing phenylalanine or tryptophan.

j_gene | v_gene | CDR3aa
TRBJ2-4 | TRBV28 | ASSATSVLAKNIQY
TRBJ1-1 | TRBV5-5 | ASSPRTGRDTEAF
TRBJ1-2 | TRBV9 | ASSVGHQFYGYT
TRBJ2-5 | TRBV20-1 | SARGLAGGQY
TRBJ2-7 | TRBV2 | ASSEVGGRQNYEQY
TRBJ2-3 | TRBV20-1 | SARDEEGGLPDTQY
TRBJ1-4 | TRBV7-9 | ASSLKGKGGNEKLF
TRBJ1-2 | TRBV15 | ATSWRSGSGYT
TRBJ2-3 | TRBV7-9 | ASSLAGGDSYAY
TRBJ1-5 | TRBV30 | AWSSSNQPQH
NA | TRBV4-2 | ASSQPPTGGGDEQY
TRBJ1-5 | TRBV29-1 | SVVGGDGNQPQH
TRBJ2-5 | TRBV25-1 | ASSEDSQETQY
TRBJ1-6 | TRBV3-1 | ASSQGLGPVSSPLH
TRBJ2-3 | TRBV14 | ASSQFSGDTQY
TRBJ2-4 | TRBV3-1 | ASSQDLFGEQY
TRBJ1-5 | TRBV20-1 | SARDPRNQPQH
TRBJ2-3 | TRBV2 | ASRGSGGMDTQY
TRBJ2-5 | TRBV28 | ASSLSSGGLRYQETQY
TRBJ2-7 | TRBV6-2/TRBV6-3 | ASSYEIKGEQY
TRBJ1-1 | TRBV20-1 | SKTGGNTEAF
TRBJ2-5 | TRBV7-2 | ASSLASGAQETQY
TRBJ2-7 | TRBV7-8 | ASSPMGGPTYEQY
TRBJ2-6 | TRBV6-2/TRBV6-3 | ASSRDRLARSSGANVLT
TRBJ1-2 | TRBV5-1 | ASSLASRSGYT
TRBJ2-7 | TRBV5-1 | ASSLGTSGVYEQY
TRBJ2-3 | TRBV20-1 | SELGRTDTQY
TRBJ1-1 | TRBV7-2 | ASSSPPGGLNTEAF
TRBJ2-1 | TRBV4-1 | ASSRGQGVVNEQF
TRBJ1-4 | TRBV9 | ASSAHVGKLF
TRBJ2-7 | TRBV4-1 | ASSHLSGQGSYEQY